This TCR beta chain was recorded in a study of control samples from healthy donors and cancer patients (dated by TCRdb to the early 2020s). As for this clone: It lacks a known antigen. No base qualities exist here, and no much larger clone lies one base off it.

The method was the immunoSEQ multiplex PCR assay. Held by TCRdb, this immuneACCESS table contains in-frame sequences only and omits some clones. Under half of the omission traces to an unresolved V gene where checked; the cause of the rest is unknown. In this sample the table shows about 85,000 clones, roughly 91% of which occur a single time. Roughly 7.2% of the sample is taken by the ten largest. The germline V gene supplies CDR1 MNHNS and CDR2 SASEGT. Trimming takes 2 bases from V and 7 bases from J, and the germline ends sit 14 bases apart. From cysteine to phenylalanine, the CDR3 is 14 amino acids long. Just the 42-base CDR3 DNA is kept, in frame starting at base 1.

This receptor was obtained from a woman aged 55-70 years in good health. This sequence uses TRBV6-1 and TRBJ1-2; the D gene is unclear. Sequencing was performed on blood. Here is the DNA: TGTGCCAGCAGTGAAAGTCTAGGGAAGATTGGCTACACCTTC. Translated, this gives CASSESLGKIGYTF.